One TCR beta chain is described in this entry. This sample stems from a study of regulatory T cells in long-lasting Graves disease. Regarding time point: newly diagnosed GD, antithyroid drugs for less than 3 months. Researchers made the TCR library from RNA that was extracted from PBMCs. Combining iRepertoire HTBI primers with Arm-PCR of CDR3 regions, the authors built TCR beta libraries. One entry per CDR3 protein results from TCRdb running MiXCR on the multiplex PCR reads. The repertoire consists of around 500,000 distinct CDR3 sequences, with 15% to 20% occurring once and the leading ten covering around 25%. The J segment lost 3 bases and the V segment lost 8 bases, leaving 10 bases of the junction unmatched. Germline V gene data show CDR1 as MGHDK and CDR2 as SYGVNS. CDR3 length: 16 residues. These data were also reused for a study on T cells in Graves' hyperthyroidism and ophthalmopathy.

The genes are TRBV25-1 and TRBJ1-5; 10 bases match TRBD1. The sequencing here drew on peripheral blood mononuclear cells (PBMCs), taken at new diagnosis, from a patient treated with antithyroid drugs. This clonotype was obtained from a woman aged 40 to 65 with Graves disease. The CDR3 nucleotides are TGTGCCAGCCGCGAAACCGGGACAGGGGACAATCAGCCCCAGCATTTT. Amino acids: CASRETGTGDNQPQHF.